This T cell receptor (beta chain) is from a study of T cell responses to AZD1222 COVID-19 vaccine. Study-wide results and caveats: Baseline seropositivity characterized only a handful of AZD1222 recipients. Increased Spike-specific TCR breadth and depth were observed after two AZD1222 doses. Clonal diversity may have been underestimated in mostly white British donors.

TCRdb's table, derived via immunoSEQ multiplex PCR, lists solely in-frame clones and lacks some. The top ten clones hold approximately 6.8% of a sample with some 130,000 clones, approximately 88% of them seen once. Germline V gives CDR1 MNHEY, CDR2 SVGEGT. V lost 3 bases, J lost 0 bases, and 12 bases lay in between. The CDR3 length is 17 residues. As concerns this clone: Its antigen is unidentified.

The specimen comprised peripheral blood, sampled on day 0 of AZD1222 vaccination. The receptor's source is an adult in good health. The chain is built from TRBV6-2 or TRBV6-3 and TRBJ2-6; D gene uncertain. CDR3: CASSYGRSPSGANVLTF. The DNA of the CDR3 is TGTGCCAGCAGTTATGGCAGGAGCCCCTCTGGGGCCAACGTCCTGACTTTC.